A single T cell receptor (beta chain) is shown here with its context. Its target is not known. Germline CDR1 SGHRS, CDR2 YFSETQ. The V and J ends lost 0 bases and 4 bases, in that order; junction bases with no gene match: 7. The CDR3 length is 15 residues. Researchers ran the PCR with 60 Vbeta and 13 Jbeta primers. Libraries were prepared by immunoSEQ multiplex PCR; TCRdb keeps only in-frame clonotypes and omits some of them. This table holds over 150,000 clones, around 77% found once. These data belong to a study of cytomegalovirus exposure and HLA in healthy donors. Each of the donors was a healthy bone marrow donor. Study results and caveats: In an earlier analysis, in under 700 donors, most V segments appeared productive either ~90% or ~30% of the time. Most CMV-associated TCR beta chains appeared HLA-restricted in a later analysis. Most sequenced TCRs were rare (though some public TCRs occurred in many donors).

The specimen was PBMCs. The rearrangement uses TRBV5-1 and TRBJ2-7; 7 positions match TRBD2. The sequence was obtained from a woman aged 30 to 39 in good health and CMV-seronegative. The CDR3, as DNA: TGCGCCAGCAGCTTGGGGGGCCAGGGACTATACGAGCAGTACTTC. Amino acids: CASSLGGQGLYEQYF.